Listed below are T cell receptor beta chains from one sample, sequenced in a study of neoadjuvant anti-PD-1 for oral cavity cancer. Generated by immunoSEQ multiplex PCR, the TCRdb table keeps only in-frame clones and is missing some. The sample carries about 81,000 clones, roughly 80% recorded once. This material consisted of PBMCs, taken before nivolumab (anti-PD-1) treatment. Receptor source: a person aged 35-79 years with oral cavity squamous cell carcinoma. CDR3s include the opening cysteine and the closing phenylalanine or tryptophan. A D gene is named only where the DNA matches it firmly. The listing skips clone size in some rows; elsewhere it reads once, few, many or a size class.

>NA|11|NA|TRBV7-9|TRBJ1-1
TGTGCCAGCAGCTCTACAACTCAAGCTTTCTTT
CASSSTTQAFF
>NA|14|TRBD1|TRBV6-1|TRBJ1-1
TGTGCCAGCCCTGCTTGGGCAGGGGGCACTGAAGCTTTCTTT
CASPAWAGGTEAFF
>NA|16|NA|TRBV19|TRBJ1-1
TGTGCCAGTAGTTTCCGGGACACGATACGGAACACTGAAGCTTTCTTT
CASSFRDTIRNTEAFF
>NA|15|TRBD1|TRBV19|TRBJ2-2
TGTGCCAGTGGGACAGGGAACGAAAGGACCGGGGAGCTGTTTTTT
CASGTGNERTGELFF
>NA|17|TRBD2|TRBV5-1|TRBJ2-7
TGCGCCAGCACCCGGACTAGCGGGAGGTTAAGCTCCTACGAGCAGTACTTC
CASTRTSGRLSSYEQYF
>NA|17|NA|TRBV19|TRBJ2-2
TGTGCCAGTAGTCCCCCCCGTTTTGGGATTGGCACCGGGGAGCTGTTTTTT
CASSPPRFGIGTGELFF
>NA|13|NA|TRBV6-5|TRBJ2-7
TGTGCCACCATTCAGACAGGCCGAGACGAGCAGTACTTC
CATIQTGRDEQYF
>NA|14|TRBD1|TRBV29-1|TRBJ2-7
TGCAGCGTATGGGGGGACAGGGCCTCCTACGAGCAGTACTTC
CSVWGDRASYEQYF
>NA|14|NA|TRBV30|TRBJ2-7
TGTGCCTGGAGTGCCCTGGACTATGGCTACGAGCAGTACTTC
CAWSALDYGYEQYF
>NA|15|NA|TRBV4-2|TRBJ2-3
TGTGCCAGCAGCCAAGATCAGGTTGGCACAGATACGCAGTATTTT
CASSQDQVGTDTQYF
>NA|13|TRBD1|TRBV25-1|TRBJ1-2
TGTGCCAGCAGCCAGGGGGTGAAGGATGGCTACACCTTC
CASSQGVKDGYTF
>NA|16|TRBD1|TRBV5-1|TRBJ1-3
TGCGCCAGCAGCTACTTGGACAGGGGGCCTGGAAACACCATATATTTT
CASSYLDRGPGNTIYF
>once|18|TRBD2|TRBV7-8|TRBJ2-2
TGTGCCAGCAGCTTATTAGCCCGTGAAGGGAGGGCCACCGGGGAGCTGTTTTTT
CASSLLAREGRATGELFF
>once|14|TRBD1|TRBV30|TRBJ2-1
TGTGCCTGGAACCGACAGGGGGCGGGTAATGAGCAGTTCTTC
CAWNRQGAGNEQFF
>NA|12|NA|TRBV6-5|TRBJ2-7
TGTGCCAGCAGCTCAACCGTAAACGAGCAGTACTTC
CASSSTVNEQYF
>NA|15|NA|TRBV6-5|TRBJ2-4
TGTGCCAGCAGTCAGACGGGGCTAGCCAAAAACATTCAGTACTTC
CASSQTGLAKNIQYF
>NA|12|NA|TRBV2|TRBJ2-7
TGTGCCAGCAGAAGCAACTCCTACGAGCAGTACTTC
CASRSNSYEQYF
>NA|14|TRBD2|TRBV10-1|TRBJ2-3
TGCGCCAGCAGTCTTCGGGAGGGCACAGATACGCAGTATTTT
CASSLREGTDTQYF
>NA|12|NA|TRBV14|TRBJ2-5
TGTGCCAGCAGCCAAGTCCCCGAGACCCAGTACTTC
CASSQVPETQYF
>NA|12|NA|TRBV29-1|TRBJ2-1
TGCAGCGTTGCTGAACAGGGAAATGAGCAGTTCTTC
CSVAEQGNEQFF
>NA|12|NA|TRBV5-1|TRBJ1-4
TGCGCCAGCAGCTTCAACGGCGAAAAACTGTTTTTT
CASSFNGEKLFF
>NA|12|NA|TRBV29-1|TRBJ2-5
TGCAGCGTCCGGCGGGGTCTGGAGACCCAGTACTTC
CSVRRGLETQYF
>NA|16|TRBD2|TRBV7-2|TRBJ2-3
TGTGCCAGCAGCCATATAGCGGGAGCGGGAACAGATACGCAGTATTTT
CASSHIAGAGTDTQYF
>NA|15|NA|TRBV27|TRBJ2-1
TGTGCCAGCAGTTTAGAAAGAGCGGACACCAATGAGCAGTTCTTC
CASSLERADTNEQFF
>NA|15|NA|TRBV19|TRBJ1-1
TGTGCCAGTAGGTCAGTGGGGCAGCCGAACACTGAAGCTTTCTTT
CASRSVGQPNTEAFF
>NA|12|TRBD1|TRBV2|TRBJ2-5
TGTGCCAGACAGGGGGCGGGGGAGACCCAGTACTTC
CARQGAGETQYF
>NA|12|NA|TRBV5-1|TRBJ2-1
TGCGCCAGCAGCTTGGCCGGGCTTGAGCAGTTCTTC
CASSLAGLEQFF
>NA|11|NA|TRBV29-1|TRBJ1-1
TGCAGCGTTGGGGGGGATACTGAAGCTTTCTTT
CSVGGDTEAFF
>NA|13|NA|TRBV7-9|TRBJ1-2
TGTGCCAGCAGCTTAATACAGTCCTATGGCTACACCTTC
CASSLIQSYGYTF
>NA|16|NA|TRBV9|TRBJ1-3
TGTGCCAGCAGCGACGGGGAGGGGGGCTCTGGAAACACCATATATTTT
CASSDGEGGSGNTIYF
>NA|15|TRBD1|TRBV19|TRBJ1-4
TGTGCCAGTATCACCCCAGACAGGGGGCGGGTAAAACTGTTTTTT
CASITPDRGRVKLFF
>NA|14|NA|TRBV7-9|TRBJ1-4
TGTGCCAGCAGCTTAGGTGCTCAGAATGAAAAACTGTTTTTT
CASSLGAQNEKLFF
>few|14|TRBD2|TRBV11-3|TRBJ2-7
TGTGCCAGCAGCTTAGATGGGGCAGCGGGGGAGCAGTACTTC
CASSLDGAAGEQYF
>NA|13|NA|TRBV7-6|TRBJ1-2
TGTGCCAGCAGCTTAGCAGACTCGTATGGCTACACCTTC
CASSLADSYGYTF
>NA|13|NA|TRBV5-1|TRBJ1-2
TGCGCCAGCAGCTTAGACGGTAACTATGGCTACACCTTC
CASSLDGNYGYTF
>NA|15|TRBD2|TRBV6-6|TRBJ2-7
TGTGCCAGCAGCCCCGGGACTAGCGGAACCTACGAGCAGTACTTC
CASSPGTSGTYEQYF
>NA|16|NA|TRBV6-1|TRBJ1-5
TGTGCCAGCAGTGTACTCCCCGACAGGAGCAATCAGCCCCAGCATTTT
CASSVLPDRSNQPQHF
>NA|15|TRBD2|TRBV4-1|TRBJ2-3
TGCGCCAGCAGACGTAGCGGGACCAGCACAGATACGCAGTATTTT
CASRRSGTSTDTQYF
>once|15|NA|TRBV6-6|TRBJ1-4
TGTGCCAGCAGCCGAGTGGCGGCGCCGAATGAAAAACTGTTTTTT
CASSRVAAPNEKLFF
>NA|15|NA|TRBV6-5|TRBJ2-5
TGTGCCAGCAGTTCGGGACTTTACGGGGAGGAGACCCAGTACTTC
CASSSGLYGEETQYF
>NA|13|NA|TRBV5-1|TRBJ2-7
TGCGCCAGCAGCTTGGAACAGGCGAGCGAGCAGTACTTC
CASSLEQASEQYF
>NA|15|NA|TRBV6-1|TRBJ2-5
TGTGCCAGCAGTTCAGGCTGGGTTTTAAGAGAGACCCAGTACTTC
CASSSGWVLRETQYF
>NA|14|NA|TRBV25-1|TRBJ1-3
TGTGCCAGCAGTGAATTTGGCGGCGGAAACACCATATATTTT
CASSEFGGGNTIYF
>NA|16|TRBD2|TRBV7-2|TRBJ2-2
TGTGCCAGCACCCGACCTGCGGGAGTTTCGACCGGGGAGCTGTTTTTT
CASTRPAGVSTGELFF
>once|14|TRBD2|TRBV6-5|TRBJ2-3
TGTGCCAGCAAGGGACTAGGAACCACAGATACGCAGTATTTT
CASKGLGTTDTQYF
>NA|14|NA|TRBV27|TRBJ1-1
TGTGCCAGCAGTTTATCCGGGACGCTATCTGAAGCTTTCTTT
CASSLSGTLSEAFF
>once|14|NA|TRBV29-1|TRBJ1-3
TGCAGCGTTGCTCTGGACGAGTCTGGAAACACCATATATTTT
CSVALDESGNTIYF
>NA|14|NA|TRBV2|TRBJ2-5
TGTGCCAGCAGTGAAGCAACTACCAAAGAGACCCAGTACTTC
CASSEATTKETQYF
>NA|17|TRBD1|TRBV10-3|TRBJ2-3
TGTGCCATCAGCGAAATAAGCGGGACAGGGGGCACAGATACGCAGTATTTT
CAISEISGTGGTDTQYF
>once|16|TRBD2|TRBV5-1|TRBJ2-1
TGCGCCAGCAGCACGACGCTCGCGGGAGCCTACAATGAGCAGTTCTTC
CASSTTLAGAYNEQFF
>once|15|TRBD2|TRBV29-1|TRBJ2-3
TGCAGCGCGAAACTAGCGGGAGTGGTATTAAATACGCAGTATTTT
CSAKLAGVVLNTQYF
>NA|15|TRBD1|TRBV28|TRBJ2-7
TGTGCCAGCAGTAGAAGCTCGACAGGGAGCTACGAGCAGTACTTC
CASSRSSTGSYEQYF